These 28 T cell receptor beta chains were all obtained from the same sample, sequenced in a study of early T cells in non-severe SARS-CoV-2 infection. TCRdb passed the 5' RACE reads through MiXCR, listing each CDR3 protein once. The table has tens of thousands of distinct CDR3 sequences, about 5.2% seen once. This material consisted of whole blood, taken at baseline. Source of these receptors: an adult who was a healthcare worker with PCR-confirmed SARS-CoV-2 infection or an uninfected control (not recorded which).

The V call is TRBV7-2, the J call TRBJ1-1, with a possible D match to TRBD1 (5 bases). Trimming cost V 6 bases and J 8 bases, with 16 bases left between them. The CDR3 consists of 13 residues. Looked up from germline, CDR1 is SGHTA and CDR2 is FQGNSA. The CDR3 reads CASSLRGGGEAFF. As DNA, the CDR3 is TGTGCCAGCAGTTTACGCGGCGGGGGAGAAGCTTTCTTT. Full variable domain (missing parts from reference TRBV7-2 and TRBJ1-1): GAGVSQSPSNKVTEKGKDVELRCDPISGHTALYWYRQSLGQGLEFLIYFQGNSAPDKSGLPSDRFSAERTGGSVSTLTIQRTQQEDSAVYLCASSLRGGGEAFFGQGTRLTVV.

This clonotype was recorded many times. The chain uses TRBV6-6 and TRBJ1-5; unclear D gene. The germline V and J ends were trimmed by 6 bases and 3 bases, with 21 bases remaining between them. Germline lookup yields CDR1 MNHNY and CDR2 SVGAGI (reference sequence). This CDR3 contains 17 residues. Written as DNA, the CDR3 is TGTGCCAGCAGCCCAGACGATACACCGGGCGACAATCAGCCCCAGCATTTT. Protein: CASSPDDTPGDNQPQHF.

Only a few counts were recorded for this clonotype. This chain uses TRBV6-5 with TRBJ1-1; 10 nucleotides match TRBD1. This CDR3 contains 16 residues. Germline V gives CDR1 MNHEY, CDR2 SVGAGI. V trimming: 6 bases; J trimming: 9 bases; junction bases outside the gene matches: 16. This CDR3 is CASRSGTGAPNMQAFF. CDR3 nucleotides: TGTGCCAGCAGGTCCGGGACAGGGGCCCCCAATATGCAAGCTTTCTTT.

At least ten counts were recorded for this clonotype. In DNA, the CDR3 is TGTGCCAGCAGTTTATTACTGAACAGGCACCAGGGAATGCAGTTCTTC. This codes for CASSLLLNRHQGMQFF. J is TRBJ2-1 and V is TRBV12-3 or TRBV12-4, with D tentatively TRBD1 (5 bases). There are 16 residues in the CDR3. V was shortened by 2 bases and J by 12 bases, with 23 bases between the two germline ends.

The table lists this clonotype with many counts. The V and J genes are TRBV29-1 and TRBJ2-1, with 11 nucleotides matching TRBD2. The CDR3 sequence is 15 residues long. V lost 4 bases and J lost 8; bases outside the gene matches: 10. CDR1 is SQVTM, CDR2 ANQGSEA, per germline. The CDR3 DNA sequence: TGCAGCGTTGGACCCCTAGCGGGAGGTAACGATGAGCAGTTCTTC. Encoded protein: CSVGPLAGGNDEQFF.

There are many counts of this clonotype. This chain links TRBV7-9 with TRBJ2-7; tentative D call: TRBD2 (5 bases). Germline loops: CDR1 SEHNR, CDR2 FQNEAQ (reference sequence). Trimming removed 4 bases at V and 5 bases at J, with 21 bases between. The CDR3 covers 16 residues. In DNA form, the CDR3 reads TGTGCCAGCAGCTCGCCCCTGTGGGGAGAACTAGACGAGCAGTACTTC. The encoded protein is CASSSPLWGELDEQYF.

CDR3 residues: CASTWAGSSNQPQHF. CDR3 DNA: TGTGCCAGCACGTGGGCAGGGTCTAGCAATCAGCCCCAGCATTTT. The chain uses TRBV28 and TRBJ1-5, with D possibly being TRBD1 (5 bases). CDR3 length: 15 residues. V was cut by 7 bases and J by 0 bases, with 13 bases left in between. The germline V gene has CDR1 MDHEN and CDR2 SYDVKM.

The V gene is TRBV7-2, the J gene TRBJ1-2; TRBD1 is a possible D gene (5 bases). Trimming shortened V by 4 bases and J by 5 bases, and 11 bases separated the two germline ends. Germline V gives CDR1 SGHTA, CDR2 FQGNSA. This CDR3 is 13 amino acids long. CDR3 DNA sequence: TGTGCCAGCAGCTACGACAGATCGTATGGCTACACCTTC. This encodes CASSYDRSYGYTF.

This clonotype was detected many times. The V and J genes are TRBV11-3 and TRBJ2-7; possibly TRBD1 for D (5 bases). CDR1 and CDR2 (germline): SGHNT, YENEEA. The ends were cut back, 5 bases at V and 3 bases at J, with 11 bases in the middle. The CDR3 consists of 13 residues. CDR3 protein: CASSPLDSYEQYV. Here the CDR3 DNA reads TGTGCCAGCAGCCCCCTTGACAGCTACGAGCAGTACGTC.

This clonotype was seen only a few times. The chain couples TRBV5-1 to TRBJ2-1; D is uncertain. From germline, CDR1 is SGHRS and CDR2 YFSETQ. The length of the CDR3 is 11 residues. V lost 4 bases and J lost 5, with 4 bases in between. The CDR3 coding sequence is TGCGCCAGCAGCCGAAACAATGAGCAGTTCTTC. It translates to CASSRNNEQFF.

This clonotype was detected a few times. V usage is TRBV18 and J usage is TRBJ1-2; D may be TRBD1 (5 bases). Trimming stripped 3 bases from V and 4 bases from J, with 9 bases between. Germline CDR1 reads KGHSH; CDR2 reads LQKENI. The CDR3 spans 13 residues. The CDR3: CASSPGRLYGYTF. DNA of the CDR3: TGTGCCAGCTCACCGGGACGGCTCTATGGCTACACCTTC.

This clonotype was detected ten times or more. This chain uses TRBV24-1 with TRBJ2-3; the D call may be TRBD1 or TRBD2 (5 bases each). V was trimmed by 4 bases and J by 4 bases, leaving 11 bases between them. Germline CDR1 is KGHDR and CDR2 is SFDVKD. There are 14 residues in the CDR3. The CDR3 DNA is TGTGCCACCAGTGAGGGCAGGGACGCAGATACGCAGTATTTT. It encodes CATSEGRDADTQYF.

This clonotype has a count of ten or more. V and J are TRBV28 and TRBJ1-5; weak D call: TRBD1 (5 bases). This CDR3 is built from 18 residues. V was shortened by 1 base and J by 2 bases, with 18 bases between the two germline ends. Germline CDR1 and CDR2: MDHEN and SYDVKM. CDR3 coding DNA: TGTGCCAGCAGTTTATCAGGGAAAGGTCACTTCGGCAATCAGCCCCAGCATTTT. Protein: CASSLSGKGHFGNQPQHF.

This clonotype was seen repeatedly, ten times or more. The gene calls are TRBV11-2 and TRBJ2-7; D possibly corresponds to TRBD2 (5 bases). Germline CDR1 and CDR2: SGHAT and FQNNGV. This CDR3 region has 14 residues. V was cut by 5 bases and J by 3 bases, with 14 bases left in between. As DNA, the CDR3 is TGTGCCAGCAGCCGAGGAGGCCAGTACTACGAGCAGTACGTC. Amino acid sequence: CASSRGGQYYEQYV.

This clonotype was observed at least ten times. The chain couples TRBV6-6 to TRBJ2-5, with 11 bases matching TRBD2. Per germline, CDR1 MNHNY and CDR2 SVGAGI (reference sequence). This CDR3 has 14 amino acids. V dropped 5 bases and J dropped 4; count of bases not matched to a gene: 3. The CDR3 is CASSIAGGGETQYF. CDR3 nucleotide sequence: TGTGCCAGCAGTATAGCGGGAGGGGGAGAGACCCAGTACTTC.

This clonotype was found many times. The rearrangement links TRBV4-2 to TRBJ1-6; TRBD1 matches at 9 bases. This CDR3 is 18 amino acids long. Germline V lookup: CDR1 LGHNA, CDR2 YNFKEQ. J was trimmed by 6 bases and V by 4 bases; bases with no gene match: 13. CDR3 sequence reads: CASSLPLKGQGSNSPLHF. CDR3 sequence (DNA): TGTGCCAGCAGCCTCCCACTCAAGGGACAGGGATCTAATTCACCCCTCCACTTT.

This clonotype was seen at least ten times. This chain uses TRBV7-8 with TRBJ1-1, with unresolved D. Germline V gene lookup returns CDR1 SGHVS and CDR2 FQNEAQ. There are 14 residues in the CDR3. V was clipped by 0 bases and J by 0 bases, with 5 bases between them. The CDR3 DNA reads TGTGCCAGCAGCTTAGCGGGCTTGAACACTGAAGCTTTCTTT. Its protein product is CASSLAGLNTEAFF. The variable domain in full, completed from reference TRBV7-8 and TRBJ1-1, reads GAGVSQSPRYKVAKRGQDVALRCDPISGHVSLFWYQQALGQGPEFLTYFQNEAQLDKSGLPSDRFFAERPEGSVSTLKIQRTQQEDSAVYLCASSLAGLNTEAFFGQGTRLTVV.

This clonotype was seen at least ten times. The chain has TRBV7-6 and TRBJ2-1; 9 bases align to TRBD2. J lost 6 bases, V lost 1 base, and 1 base had no gene match. Germline V lookup: CDR1 SGHVS, CDR2 FNYEAQ. CDR3 length: 14 residues. CDR3 coding DNA: TGTGCCAGCAGCTTAGTGACTAGCGGCAATGAGCAGTTCTTC. Translated, it gives CASSLVTSGNEQFF.

V usage is TRBV5-1 and J usage is TRBJ1-1; D may be TRBD1 (5 bases). The CDR3 is 15 residues long. The V end was cut by 8 bases, the J end by 5 bases, with 22 bases between. Per the germline V gene, CDR1 is SGHRS and CDR2 is YFSETQ. The CDR3 sequence: CARTFRPGLRTEAFF. CDR3 bases: TGCGCCAGGACTTTTAGACCGGGACTTCGGACTGAAGCTTTCTTT.

This clonotype showed up many times. The chain is built from TRBV10-1 and TRBJ2-1; no clear D. The ends were cut back, 1 base at V and 6 bases at J, with 10 bases in the middle. CDR3 size: 14 residues. Germline assignment: CDR1 WNHNN and CDR2 SYGVQD (reference sequence). The CDR3 coding sequence is TGCGCCAGCAGTGAGTGGGGTGCCCCCAATGAGCAGTTCTTC. Protein product: CASSEWGAPNEQFF.

This clonotype was observed many times. The V gene is TRBV24-1, the J gene TRBJ1-5, with D unclear. Germline CDR1 reads KGHDR; CDR2 reads SFDVKD. Trimming cost V 1 base and J 3 bases, with 6 bases left between them. This CDR3 has 14 residues. CDR3 protein: CATSDFYHNQPQHF. The CDR3 region has the DNA TGTGCCACCAGTGATTTCTACCACAATCAGCCCCAGCATTTT.

This clonotype was seen repeatedly, ten times or more. The chain combines TRBV20-1 with TRBJ2-7; the match to TRBD2 covers 12 bases. The CDR3 sequence is 13 residues long. Germline CDR1 DFQATT, CDR2 SNEGSKA (reference sequence). CDR3 sequence (DNA): TGCAGGGCGACTAGCGGGAGATCCTACGAGCAGTACTTC. Translating it yields CRATSGRSYEQYF.

This clonotype was recorded at least ten times. The V call is TRBV10-3, the J call TRBJ2-1; TRBD2 matches 8 bases. The CDR3 length is 12 residues. J gave up 6 bases and V 9 bases, and 4 bases lay outside the gene matches. Germline V lookup: CDR1 ENHRY, CDR2 SYGVKD. The CDR3 spells CAISGIVNEQFF. The CDR3 DNA sequence: TGTGCCATTAGCGGGATCGTCAATGAGCAGTTCTTC.

This clonotype appeared many times. The chain links TRBV2 to TRBJ2-1; no clear D. The V end lost 2 bases, the J end lost 0 bases, and 8 bases lay between the germline ends. Looked up from germline, CDR1 is SNHLY and CDR2 is FYNNEI. The CDR3 length is 15 residues. CDR3 DNA: TGTGCCAGCAGTGAAAACGGAAACTCCTACAATGAGCAGTTCTTC. Its protein product is CASSENGNSYNEQFF.

Many counts were recorded for this clonotype. CDR3 loop: CASFKASHSGSTDTQYF. CDR3 in DNA: TGTGCCAGCTTCAAAGCATCACATAGCGGGAGCACAGATACGCAGTATTTT. The chain recombines TRBV6-2 or TRBV6-3 with TRBJ2-3, with TRBD2 matching over 7 bases. The CDR3 extends over 17 amino acids. After removal of 8 bases from V and 0 bases from J, the junction contained 14 bases not matched to a gene. Germline CDR1 reads MNHEY; CDR2 reads SVGEGT.

Many counts were recorded for this clonotype. This chain connects TRBV28 to TRBJ2-7; 8 bases fit TRBD2. Germline V gene sequence: CDR1 MDHEN, CDR2 SYDVKM. The CDR3 consists of 15 residues. The junction had 12 bases not matched to a gene; V was cut back by 6 bases and J by 5 bases. CDR3 nucleotide sequence: TGTGCCAGCAGCAACCGGGGGACTAGTTCCCACGAGCAGTACTTC. Translation gives CASSNRGTSSHEQYF.

The chain has TRBV7-9 and TRBJ2-3; D might be TRBD2 (6 bases). CDR1 and CDR2 (germline): SEHNR, FQNEAQ (reference sequence). V lost 3 bases and J 6 bases, leaving 13 bases between the germline ends. CDR3 size: 14 residues. CDR3 coding DNA: TGTGCCAGCAGCTTGACTAGTTCCTACGATACGCAGTATTTT. Translated: CASSLTSSYDTQYF.

This clonotype was seen at least ten times. The chain is built from TRBV3-1 and TRBJ2-1; D gene ambiguous. V dropped 1 base and J dropped 4 bases, with 8 bases sitting between them. Germline V CDR1 and CDR2: LGHDT, YNNKEL (reference sequence). The CDR3 has 14 residues. CDR3 sequence reads: CASSQAPGYNEQFF. The CDR3, as DNA: TGTGCCAGCAGCCAAGCGCCCGGGTACAATGAGCAGTTCTTC.